One and the same sample provided the 6 T cell receptor beta chains below, sequenced in a study of identical twins. Using its own MiXCR run on the 5' RACE reads, TCRdb lists one record per CDR3 protein. The table shows roughly 700,000 distinct CDR3 sequences, with around 8.6% occurring only once. In addition, the sample was reused for a study of yellow fever vaccine responses in identical twins.

Sample: PBMCs. All receptors derive from a young woman in good health.

The chain carries TRBV21-1 and TRBJ2-6; the table assigns TRBD1, which was not confirmed against the DNA. TRBV21-1 is reported as a pseudogene. This CDR3 comprises 17 residues. This CDR3 is CASSKVARGPGANVLTF. In DNA form, the CDR3 reads TGTGCCAGCAGCAAAGTTGCCAGGGGCCCTGGGGCCAACGTCCTGACTTTC.

V is TRBV20-1 and J is TRBJ2-1, with TRBD2 matching 12 bases. The junction had 8 bases not matched to a gene; V was cut back by 6 bases and J by 8 bases. The germline CDR1 and CDR2 sequences are DFQATT and SNEGSKA (reference sequence). The CDR3 is 14 residues long. The CDR3 spells CSAQTSGSVYEQFF. For the CDR3, the DNA is TGCAGTGCACAGACTAGCGGGAGTGTCTATGAGCAGTTCTTC.

This chain uses TRBV20-1 with TRBJ2-3, with 7 nucleotides matching TRBD1. Per the germline V gene, CDR1 is DFQATT and CDR2 is SNEGSKA (reference sequence). This CDR3 has 14 residues. Germline trimming cut 6 bases from V and 2 bases from J; bases unmatched to any gene: 8. This CDR3 is CSAAWTGFTDTQYF. The DNA for the CDR3 is TGCAGTGCCGCTTGGACAGGCTTCACAGATACGCAGTATTTT.

The chain has TRBV4-2 and TRBJ2-7; 7 bases are a match to TRBD1. V was clipped by 8 bases and J by 5 bases; unmatched bases: 24. The germline V gene has CDR1 LGHNA and CDR2 YNFKEQ. This CDR3 contains 18 residues. The CDR3 is CASSRVLGRGLKENEQYF. The CDR3, as DNA: TGTGCCAGCTCCAGGGTCTTGGGTAGGGGGCTTAAGGAAAACGAGCAGTACTTC.

Points on this clonotype: This may be a read error, as it is one base from a much larger clone. This chain links TRBV28 with TRBJ2-1, with a possible D match to TRBD1 (6 bases). The CDR3 is 15 amino acids. In germline, CDR1 is MDHEN, CDR2 SYDVKM. CDR3 coding DNA: TGTGCCAGAAGTTCAGCAGGGGACCCCTACAATGAGCAGTTCTTC. Amino acids: CARSSAGDPYNEQFF.

This clonotype occurred many times. The chain carries TRBV6-1 and TRBJ1-2, with D tentatively TRBD1 (6 bases). The CDR3 runs 13 residues. The V and J ends lost 6 bases and 6 bases respectively, with 14 bases between them. Germline assignment: CDR1 MNHNS and CDR2 SASEGT. The CDR3: CASRVQGVHGYTF. The CDR3 coding sequence is TGTGCCAGCAGAGTACAGGGCGTTCATGGCTACACCTTC.